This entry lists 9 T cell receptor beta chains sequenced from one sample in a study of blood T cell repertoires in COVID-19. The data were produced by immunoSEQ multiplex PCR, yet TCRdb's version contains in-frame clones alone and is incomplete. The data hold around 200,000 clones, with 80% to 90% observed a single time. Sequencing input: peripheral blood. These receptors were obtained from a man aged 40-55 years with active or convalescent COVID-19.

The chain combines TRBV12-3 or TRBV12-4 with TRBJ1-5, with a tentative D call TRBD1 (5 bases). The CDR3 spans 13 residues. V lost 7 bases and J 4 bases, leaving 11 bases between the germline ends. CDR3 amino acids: CASTSGGNQPQHF. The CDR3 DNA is TGTGCCAGCACCTCGGGGGGGAATCAGCCCCAGCATTTT.

Written as DNA, the CDR3 is TGTGCCAGCAGCATAACTAGCGGGAGCTCCTACGAGCAGTACTTC. Amino acid sequence: CASSITSGSSYEQYF. The chain uses TRBV13 and TRBJ2-7, with 11 bases matching TRBD2. Germline V gives CDR1 PRHDT, CDR2 FYEKMQ (reference sequence). This CDR3 has 15 amino acids. Losses at the gene ends were 5 bases for V and 0 bases for J; bases not matched to a gene: 3. Full variable domain (remainder filled in from reference TRBV13 and TRBJ2-7): AAGVIQSPRHLIKEKRETATLKCYPIPRHDTVYWYQQGPGQDPQFLISFYEKMQSDKGSIPDRFSAQQFSDYHSELNMSSLELGDSALYFCASSITSGSSYEQYFGPGTRLTVT.

In DNA form, the CDR3 reads TGTGCCAGCAGCCCCCGACAGGGATCAGCACCCCTCCACTTT. Protein: CASSPRQGSAPLHF. V and J are TRBV3-1 (or the pseudogene TRBV3-2) and TRBJ1-6, with 7 bases that match TRBD1. J gave up 11 bases and V 4 bases, and 8 bases lay outside the gene matches. The CDR3 contains 14 residues. Germline CDR1 is LGHDT and CDR2 is YNNKEL (reference sequence).

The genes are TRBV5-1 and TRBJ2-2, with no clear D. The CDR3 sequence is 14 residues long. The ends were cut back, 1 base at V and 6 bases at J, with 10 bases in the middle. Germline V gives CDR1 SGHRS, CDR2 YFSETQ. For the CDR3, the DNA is TGCGCCAGCAGCTTGAGTCTGGGCCCCGGGGAGCTGTTTTTT. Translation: CASSLSLGPGELFF. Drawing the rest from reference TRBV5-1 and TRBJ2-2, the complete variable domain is KAGVTQTPRYLIKTRGQQVTLSCSPISGHRSVSWYQQTPGQGLQFLFEYFSETQRNKGNFPGRFSGRQFSNSRSEMNVSTLELGDSALYLCASSLSLGPGELFFGEGSRLTVL.

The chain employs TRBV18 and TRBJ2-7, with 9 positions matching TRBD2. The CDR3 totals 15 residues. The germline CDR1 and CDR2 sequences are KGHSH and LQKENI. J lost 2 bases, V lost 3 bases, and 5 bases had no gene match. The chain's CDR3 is CASSPPGLAAYEQYF. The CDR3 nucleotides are TGTGCCAGCTCACCGCCGGGACTAGCAGCCTACGAGCAGTACTTC.

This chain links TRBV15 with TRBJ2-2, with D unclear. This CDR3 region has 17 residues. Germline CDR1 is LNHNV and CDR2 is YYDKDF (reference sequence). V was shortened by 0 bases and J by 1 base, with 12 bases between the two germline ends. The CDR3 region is CATSRDRWLENTGELFF. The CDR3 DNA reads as TGTGCCACCAGCAGAGATCGGTGGCTAGAGAACACCGGGGAGCTGTTTTTT.

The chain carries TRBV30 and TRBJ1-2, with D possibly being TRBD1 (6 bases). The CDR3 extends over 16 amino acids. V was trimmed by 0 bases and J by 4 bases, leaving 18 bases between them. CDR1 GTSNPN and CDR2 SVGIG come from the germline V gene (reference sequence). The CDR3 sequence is CAWSVGPQGIGYGYTF. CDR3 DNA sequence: TGTGCCTGGAGTGTCGGTCCCCAGGGGATCGGCTATGGCTACACCTTC. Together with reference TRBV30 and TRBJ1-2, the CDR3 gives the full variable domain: SQTIHQWPATLVQPVGSPLSLECTVEGTSNPNLYWYRQAAGRGLQLLFYSVGIGQISSEVPQNLSASRPQDRQFILSSKKLLLSDSGFYLCAWSVGPQGIGYGYTFGSGTRLTVV.

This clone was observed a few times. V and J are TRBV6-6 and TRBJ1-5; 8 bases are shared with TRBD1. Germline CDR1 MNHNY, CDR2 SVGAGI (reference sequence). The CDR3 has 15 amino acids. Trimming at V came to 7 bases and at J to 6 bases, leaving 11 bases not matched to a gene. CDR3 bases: TGTGCCAGCATTTCGGACAGGGAAAAGAGTCAGCCCCAGCATTTT. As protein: CASISDREKSQPQHF.

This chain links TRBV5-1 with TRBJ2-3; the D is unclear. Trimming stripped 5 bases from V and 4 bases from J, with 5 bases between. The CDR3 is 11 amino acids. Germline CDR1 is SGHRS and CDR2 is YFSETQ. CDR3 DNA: TGCGCCAGCAGTTCGGCAGATACGCAGTATTTT. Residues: CASSSADTQYF.